These 30 T cell receptor beta chains originate from one sample sequenced in a study of early T cells in non-severe SARS-CoV-2 infection. TCRdb recomputed calls from the 5' RACE reads with MiXCR, one row per CDR3 protein. The data show tens of thousands of distinct CDR3 sequences, approximately 4% seen once. Sequencing was carried out using whole blood. These receptors all come from an adult who was a healthcare worker with PCR-confirmed SARS-CoV-2 infection or an uninfected control (not recorded which).

This clonotype was seen ten or more times. The chain carries TRBV28 and TRBJ2-5; TRBD1 matches 12 bases. The germline V gene has CDR1 MDHEN and CDR2 SYDVKM. This CDR3 has 15 amino acids. J gave up 7 bases and V 7 bases, and 10 bases lay outside the gene matches. The CDR3: CASTGGTGGKWTQYF. CDR3 nucleotide sequence: TGTGCCAGCACCGGAGGGACAGGGGGCAAATGGACCCAGTACTTC.

The chain links TRBV18 to TRBJ2-3; D remains unclear. V lost 5 bases and J lost 1, with 10 bases in between. This CDR3 has 14 residues. Germline V gene data show CDR1 as KGHSH and CDR2 as LQKENI. The CDR3, as DNA: TGTGCCAGCTCATACAAACCGGGCACAGATACGCAGTATTTT. Amino acids: CASSYKPGTDTQYF.

This clonotype showed up many times. The chain combines TRBV14 with TRBJ1-5; D is perhaps TRBD1 (5 bases). Germline assignment: CDR1 SGHDN and CDR2 FVKESK. V gave up 3 bases and J gave up 7 bases, with 13 bases separating them. CDR3 length: 14 amino acids. The CDR3 bases are TGTGCCAGCAGCCAGTCAGGGTTAAGACAGCCCCAGCATTTT. Translated, it gives CASSQSGLRQPQHF.

In this sample, this clonotype turned up many times. The chain couples TRBV20-1 to TRBJ2-7, with 8 bases fitting TRBD2. V gave up 0 bases and J gave up 7 bases; unmatched junction bases: 14. Germline V gene lookup returns CDR1 DFQATT and CDR2 SNEGSKA (reference sequence). This CDR3 region has 16 residues. In DNA form, the CDR3 reads TGCAGTGCTAGAGATTCAGGGTACGGGAGGGCCGAAGAGCAGTACTTC. Its translation: CSARDSGYGRAEEQYF.

This clonotype has only a few counts. This chain uses TRBV25-1 with TRBJ2-3, with D possibly called TRBD1 or TRBD2 (5 bases each). Trimming left V 4 bases short and J 4 bases short, with 9 bases between. CDR3 length: 13 amino acids. The germline gives CDR1 MGHDK, CDR2 SYGVNS. Written as DNA, the CDR3 is TGTGCCAGCAGTGTACGGGACGCAGATACGCAGTATTTT. It yields the protein CASSVRDADTQYF.

There are many counts of this clonotype. The CDR3 loop is CASSRDISYEQYF. CDR3 DNA sequence: TGCGCCAGCAGCAGGGACATATCCTACGAGCAGTACTTC. The gene calls are TRBV5-1 and TRBJ2-7, with D possibly TRBD1 on 6 matching bases. This CDR3 has 13 amino acids. CDR1 and CDR2 from the germline V gene are SGHRS and YFSETQ. Deletions cut 4 bases from V and 1 base from J, with 9 bases between.

This clonotype was counted at least ten times. The V call is TRBV7-2, the J call TRBJ2-5, with TRBD2 identical over 11 bases. This CDR3 is built from 16 residues. The junction had 13 bases not matched to a gene; V was cut back by 6 bases and J by 7 bases. CDR1 and CDR2 (germline): SGHTA, FQGNSA. As DNA, the CDR3 is TGTGCCAGCAGTCCAGGAGGTAGCGGGGGGGCTTGGACCCAGTACTTC. Its protein is CASSPGGSGGAWTQYF.

This clonotype was observed many times. This chain joins TRBV5-1 and TRBJ2-1; TRBD1 matches 7 bases. This CDR3 is 14 amino acids long. J gave up 3 bases and V 6 bases, and 6 bases lay outside the gene matches. Looked up from germline, CDR1 is SGHRS and CDR2 is YFSETQ. The CDR3 DNA sequence: TGCGCCAGCACGTCACAGGGGTTCTACAATGAGCAGTTCTTC. Encoded protein: CASTSQGFYNEQFF.

This clonotype was detected many times. The chain combines TRBV30 with TRBJ1-6; TRBD1 might be the D (5 bases). The ends were cut back, 2 bases at V and 9 bases at J, with 14 bases in the middle. Germline values: CDR1 GTSNPN, CDR2 SVGIG (reference sequence). The length of the CDR3 is 14 residues. The CDR3 nucleotides read TGTGCCTGGAGTCCGGGACTGGAGGGTTCACCCCTCCACTTT. Translating it yields CAWSPGLEGSPLHF.

This clonotype has just a few counts. The rearrangement links TRBV14 to TRBJ1-3; D call uncertain. This CDR3 spans 12 amino acids. CDR1 is SGHDN and CDR2 is FVKESK in the germline V gene. Trimming stripped 2 bases from V and 1 base from J, with 0 bases between. The CDR3: CASSQSGNTIYF. Here the CDR3 DNA reads TGTGCCAGCAGCCAATCTGGAAACACCATATATTTT.

This clonotype was observed at least ten times. The V gene is TRBV7-6, the J gene TRBJ2-1; 7 bases align to TRBD2. V lost 4 bases and J lost 6; bases outside the gene matches: 3. The CDR3 contains 13 residues. CDR1 and CDR2 (germline): SGHVS, FNYEAQ. The CDR3 protein is CASSWGEGNEQFF. In nucleotides, the CDR3 is TGTGCCAGCAGCTGGGGGGAGGGCAATGAGCAGTTCTTC.

This clonotype was counted at least ten times. The chain couples TRBV7-9 to TRBJ1-1; no definite D call. The germline CDR1 and CDR2 sequences are SEHNR and FQNEAQ (reference sequence). The CDR3 is 11 residues long. V lost 5 bases and J 10 bases, leaving 11 bases between the germline ends. CDR3 residues: CASSPGYVAFF. The CDR3 coding sequence is TGTGCCAGCAGCCCAGGATATGTAGCTTTCTTT.

At least ten counts were recorded for this clonotype. This chain links TRBV9 with TRBJ2-5; 15 bases agree with TRBD2. Germline trimming cut 4 bases from V and 3 bases from J; bases unmatched to any gene: 4. This CDR3 contains 16 residues. The germline CDR1 and CDR2 sequences are SGDLS and YYNGEE. The CDR3 nucleotides are TGTGCCAGCAGCCCGGGACTAGCGGGAGGTAAAGAGACCCAGTACTTC. It yields the protein CASSPGLAGGKETQYF.

In this sample, this clonotype turned up a few times. This chain connects TRBV14 to TRBJ2-3; unclear D gene. Per germline, CDR1 SGHDN and CDR2 FVKESK. This CDR3 is built from 16 residues. Between the trimmed V and J ends, which lost 1 base and 4 bases, there was a span of 15 bases. The CDR3 sequence is CASSQVPQVRPDTQYF. In DNA form, the CDR3 reads TGTGCCAGCAGCCAAGTACCCCAAGTCCGCCCAGATACGCAGTATTTT.

This clonotype was counted many times. The chain couples TRBV29-1 to TRBJ2-1; TRBD2 might be the D (5 bases). The V end was cut by 1 base, the J end by 3 bases, with 16 bases between. CDR1 is SQVTM, CDR2 ANQGSEA, per germline. The CDR3 extends over 16 amino acids. DNA for the CDR3: TGCAGCGTTGAAGGGGGAGCGGCGAGGATCTACAATGAGCAGTTCTTC. This encodes CSVEGGAARIYNEQFF.

In this sample, this clonotype turned up many times. The chain has TRBV3-1 and TRBJ2-7; the match to TRBD2 covers 7 bases. Germline CDR1 and CDR2: LGHDT and YNNKEL (reference sequence). Losses at the gene ends were 1 base for V and 6 bases for J; bases not matched to a gene: 6. The CDR3 contains 14 residues. This chain's CDR3 is CASSQVAGDSEQYF. The CDR3 nucleotides read TGTGCCAGCAGCCAAGTGGCGGGAGATTCCGAGCAGTACTTC.

This clonotype showed up many times. The CDR3 loop reads CASRPGLAANEQFF. The CDR3 DNA reads as TGTGCCAGCAGACCAGGACTAGCGGCCAATGAGCAGTTCTTC. The chain joins TRBV5-6 to TRBJ2-1; 10 bases map to TRBD2. Germline V gene lookup returns CDR1 SGHDT and CDR2 YYEEEE. CDR3 length: 14 amino acids. The J segment lost 6 bases and the V segment lost 5 bases, leaving 5 bases of the junction unmatched.

This clonotype was observed at least ten times. This chain joins TRBV12-3 or TRBV12-4 and TRBJ2-1, with TRBD1 identical over 9 bases. This CDR3 contains 14 residues. J was trimmed by 2 bases and V by 7 bases; bases with no gene match: 3. CDR3: CASIRTGAYNEQFF. Written as DNA, the CDR3 is TGTGCCAGCATCAGGACAGGGGCCTACAATGAGCAGTTCTTC.

This clonotype was seen at least ten times. The chain recombines TRBV28 with TRBJ2-7, with D unresolved. Trimming took 3 bases from V and 1 from J, leaving 4 bases between them. Germline loops: CDR1 MDHEN, CDR2 SYDVKM. This CDR3 spans 12 amino acids. The CDR3, as DNA: TGTGCCAGCAGTTTGGGTTCCTACGAGCAGTACTTC. Amino acids: CASSLGSYEQYF.

This clonotype was seen at least ten times. This rearrangement joins TRBV28 to TRBJ2-1; no clear D. This CDR3 region has 12 residues. Trimming removed 5 bases from V and 9 bases from J, with 11 bases in between. The germline V gene encodes CDR1 MDHEN and CDR2 SYDVKM. CDR3 in DNA: TGTGCCAGCAGTCACAAGCTCGGTGAGCAGTTCTTC. Translated, it gives CASSHKLGEQFF.

In its sample, this clonotype was seen many times. The chain carries TRBV9 and TRBJ2-3, with D uncertain. The length of the CDR3 is 14 residues. The germline V gene encodes CDR1 SGDLS and CDR2 YYNGEE. Trimming stripped 0 bases from V and 1 base from J, with 6 bases between. The DNA for the CDR3 is TGTGCCAGCAGCGTAGGACATGGCACAGATACGCAGTATTTT. This encodes CASSVGHGTDTQYF.

V is TRBV29-1 and J is TRBJ1-1; D is perhaps TRBD1 (6 bases). Trimming stripped 6 bases from V and 6 bases from J, with 17 bases between. The germline CDR1 and CDR2 sequences are SQVTM and ANQGSEA. The CDR3 is 13 amino acids. CDR3 amino acids: CSVRGGYGAEAFF. The DNA for the CDR3 is TGCAGCGTCCGAGGGGGATATGGCGCTGAAGCTTTCTTT.

This clonotype was seen at least ten times. The chain uses TRBV7-9 and TRBJ2-7; TRBD2 agrees at 12 bases. V shed 3 bases, J shed 7 bases, and the junction held 1 base outside the gene matches. Germline assignment: CDR1 SEHNR and CDR2 FQNEAQ (reference sequence). This CDR3 is built from 13 residues. The CDR3 nucleotides are TGTGCCAGCAGCTTCGGACTAGCGGGGGAGCAGTACTTC. It is translated as CASSFGLAGEQYF.

This clonotype has at least ten counts. The rearrangement uses TRBV5-1 and TRBJ2-3, with D unclear. The CDR3 totals 14 residues. Germline V gene sequence: CDR1 SGHRS, CDR2 YFSETQ. The V end was cut by 0 bases, the J end by 1 base, with 6 bases between. The CDR3 protein is CASSLAERTDTQYF. CDR3 DNA sequence: TGCGCCAGCAGCTTGGCTGAACGCACAGATACGCAGTATTTT.

At least ten counts were recorded for this clonotype. The genes are TRBV11-2 and TRBJ2-7; 9 bases are a match to TRBD1. This CDR3 region has 15 residues. J gave up 3 bases and V 6 bases, and 9 bases lay outside the gene matches. Germline V gene lookup returns CDR1 SGHAT and CDR2 FQNNGV. The CDR3 here is CASRRPGTGLYEQYF. The CDR3 nucleotides read TGTGCCAGCAGACGCCCCGGGACAGGGCTCTACGAGCAGTACTTC.

The rearrangement links TRBV30 to TRBJ2-6, with D unresolved. The ends were cut back, 1 base at V and 2 bases at J, with 6 bases in the middle. Germline CDR1 GTSNPN, CDR2 SVGIG (reference sequence). This CDR3 is 14 amino acids long. CDR3 residues: CAWSGGPGANVLTF. DNA of the CDR3: TGTGCCTGGAGTGGGGGTCCTGGGGCCAACGTCCTGACTTTC.

This clonotype was counted many times. This chain links TRBV7-9 with TRBJ2-6; the D gene is possibly TRBD1 (5 bases). The length of the CDR3 is 19 residues. In germline, CDR1 is SEHNR, CDR2 FQNEAQ (reference sequence). V was trimmed by 4 bases and J by 0 bases, leaving 19 bases between them. CDR3 sequence (DNA): TGTGCCAGCAGCTGGGCAGGGCTTGATGGTCGCTCTGGGGCCAACGTCCTGACTTTC. Its translation: CASSWAGLDGRSGANVLTF.

This clonotype was seen at least ten times. This chain's CDR3 is CASEDQGLRNQPQHF. DNA for the CDR3: TGTGCTAGTGAAGATCAGGGTTTGCGCAATCAGCCCCAGCATTTT. The chain employs TRBV12-5 and TRBJ1-5; possibly TRBD1 for D (5 bases). The CDR3 runs 15 residues. Germline V gene lookup returns CDR1 LGHNT and CDR2 FRNRAP. Trimming took off 7 bases at V and 2 bases at J, with 15 bases between the two ends.

The rearrangement links TRBV7-3 to TRBJ2-3, with no clear D. Germline assignment: CDR1 SGHTA and CDR2 FQGTGA. V was cut by 1 base and J by 6 bases, with 11 bases left in between. The CDR3 loop spans 14 amino acids. DNA for the CDR3: TGTGCCAGCAGCTTAAACCCAGCGCGGGATACGCAGTATTTT. Protein sequence: CASSLNPARDTQYF.

This clonotype was counted many times. The chain employs TRBV7-6 and TRBJ1-4; D ambiguous. The ends were cut back, 5 bases at V and 6 bases at J, with 19 bases in the middle. The CDR3 runs to 16 residues. Germline-derived CDR1 and CDR2 are SGHVS and FNYEAQ. The CDR3 nucleotides read TGTGCCAGCAGCCCCATTATTAGTTTGGAACATGAAAAACTGTTTTTT. Its translation: CASSPIISLEHEKLFF.